What follows describes a single T cell receptor (beta chain). The sample carries other DNA sequences with the same CDR3. Once RNA had been extracted, it was reverse transcribed into cDNA to act as the sequencing template. Method: immunoSEQ multiplex PCR; TCRdb's copy keeps in-frame clones and lacks some. Seen here are more than 11,000 clones, 55% to 60% observed once, and the top ten hold roughly 11%. Trimming took 6 bases from V and 2 from J, leaving 5 bases between them. The CDR3 extends over 11 amino acids. CDR1 is MNHNS and CDR2 is SASEGT in the germline V gene. This sample was taken from a study of CD8+ T cells in alopecia areata. Whole-study context: Tofacitinib dosing lasted 6 to 18 months, which was then followed by 6 months off drug.

Samples from alopecia areata patients were lesional scalp punch biopsies and peripheral blood. The sequence was obtained from a human donor with alopecia areata. The rearrangement uses TRBV6-1 and TRBJ2-7; D tentatively reads TRBD1 or TRBD2 (5 bases each). Material: skin, obtained at week 0. CDR3 sequence reads: CASRGAYEQYF. CDR3 nucleotides: TGTGCCAGCAGGGGGGCCTACGAGCAGTACTTC.